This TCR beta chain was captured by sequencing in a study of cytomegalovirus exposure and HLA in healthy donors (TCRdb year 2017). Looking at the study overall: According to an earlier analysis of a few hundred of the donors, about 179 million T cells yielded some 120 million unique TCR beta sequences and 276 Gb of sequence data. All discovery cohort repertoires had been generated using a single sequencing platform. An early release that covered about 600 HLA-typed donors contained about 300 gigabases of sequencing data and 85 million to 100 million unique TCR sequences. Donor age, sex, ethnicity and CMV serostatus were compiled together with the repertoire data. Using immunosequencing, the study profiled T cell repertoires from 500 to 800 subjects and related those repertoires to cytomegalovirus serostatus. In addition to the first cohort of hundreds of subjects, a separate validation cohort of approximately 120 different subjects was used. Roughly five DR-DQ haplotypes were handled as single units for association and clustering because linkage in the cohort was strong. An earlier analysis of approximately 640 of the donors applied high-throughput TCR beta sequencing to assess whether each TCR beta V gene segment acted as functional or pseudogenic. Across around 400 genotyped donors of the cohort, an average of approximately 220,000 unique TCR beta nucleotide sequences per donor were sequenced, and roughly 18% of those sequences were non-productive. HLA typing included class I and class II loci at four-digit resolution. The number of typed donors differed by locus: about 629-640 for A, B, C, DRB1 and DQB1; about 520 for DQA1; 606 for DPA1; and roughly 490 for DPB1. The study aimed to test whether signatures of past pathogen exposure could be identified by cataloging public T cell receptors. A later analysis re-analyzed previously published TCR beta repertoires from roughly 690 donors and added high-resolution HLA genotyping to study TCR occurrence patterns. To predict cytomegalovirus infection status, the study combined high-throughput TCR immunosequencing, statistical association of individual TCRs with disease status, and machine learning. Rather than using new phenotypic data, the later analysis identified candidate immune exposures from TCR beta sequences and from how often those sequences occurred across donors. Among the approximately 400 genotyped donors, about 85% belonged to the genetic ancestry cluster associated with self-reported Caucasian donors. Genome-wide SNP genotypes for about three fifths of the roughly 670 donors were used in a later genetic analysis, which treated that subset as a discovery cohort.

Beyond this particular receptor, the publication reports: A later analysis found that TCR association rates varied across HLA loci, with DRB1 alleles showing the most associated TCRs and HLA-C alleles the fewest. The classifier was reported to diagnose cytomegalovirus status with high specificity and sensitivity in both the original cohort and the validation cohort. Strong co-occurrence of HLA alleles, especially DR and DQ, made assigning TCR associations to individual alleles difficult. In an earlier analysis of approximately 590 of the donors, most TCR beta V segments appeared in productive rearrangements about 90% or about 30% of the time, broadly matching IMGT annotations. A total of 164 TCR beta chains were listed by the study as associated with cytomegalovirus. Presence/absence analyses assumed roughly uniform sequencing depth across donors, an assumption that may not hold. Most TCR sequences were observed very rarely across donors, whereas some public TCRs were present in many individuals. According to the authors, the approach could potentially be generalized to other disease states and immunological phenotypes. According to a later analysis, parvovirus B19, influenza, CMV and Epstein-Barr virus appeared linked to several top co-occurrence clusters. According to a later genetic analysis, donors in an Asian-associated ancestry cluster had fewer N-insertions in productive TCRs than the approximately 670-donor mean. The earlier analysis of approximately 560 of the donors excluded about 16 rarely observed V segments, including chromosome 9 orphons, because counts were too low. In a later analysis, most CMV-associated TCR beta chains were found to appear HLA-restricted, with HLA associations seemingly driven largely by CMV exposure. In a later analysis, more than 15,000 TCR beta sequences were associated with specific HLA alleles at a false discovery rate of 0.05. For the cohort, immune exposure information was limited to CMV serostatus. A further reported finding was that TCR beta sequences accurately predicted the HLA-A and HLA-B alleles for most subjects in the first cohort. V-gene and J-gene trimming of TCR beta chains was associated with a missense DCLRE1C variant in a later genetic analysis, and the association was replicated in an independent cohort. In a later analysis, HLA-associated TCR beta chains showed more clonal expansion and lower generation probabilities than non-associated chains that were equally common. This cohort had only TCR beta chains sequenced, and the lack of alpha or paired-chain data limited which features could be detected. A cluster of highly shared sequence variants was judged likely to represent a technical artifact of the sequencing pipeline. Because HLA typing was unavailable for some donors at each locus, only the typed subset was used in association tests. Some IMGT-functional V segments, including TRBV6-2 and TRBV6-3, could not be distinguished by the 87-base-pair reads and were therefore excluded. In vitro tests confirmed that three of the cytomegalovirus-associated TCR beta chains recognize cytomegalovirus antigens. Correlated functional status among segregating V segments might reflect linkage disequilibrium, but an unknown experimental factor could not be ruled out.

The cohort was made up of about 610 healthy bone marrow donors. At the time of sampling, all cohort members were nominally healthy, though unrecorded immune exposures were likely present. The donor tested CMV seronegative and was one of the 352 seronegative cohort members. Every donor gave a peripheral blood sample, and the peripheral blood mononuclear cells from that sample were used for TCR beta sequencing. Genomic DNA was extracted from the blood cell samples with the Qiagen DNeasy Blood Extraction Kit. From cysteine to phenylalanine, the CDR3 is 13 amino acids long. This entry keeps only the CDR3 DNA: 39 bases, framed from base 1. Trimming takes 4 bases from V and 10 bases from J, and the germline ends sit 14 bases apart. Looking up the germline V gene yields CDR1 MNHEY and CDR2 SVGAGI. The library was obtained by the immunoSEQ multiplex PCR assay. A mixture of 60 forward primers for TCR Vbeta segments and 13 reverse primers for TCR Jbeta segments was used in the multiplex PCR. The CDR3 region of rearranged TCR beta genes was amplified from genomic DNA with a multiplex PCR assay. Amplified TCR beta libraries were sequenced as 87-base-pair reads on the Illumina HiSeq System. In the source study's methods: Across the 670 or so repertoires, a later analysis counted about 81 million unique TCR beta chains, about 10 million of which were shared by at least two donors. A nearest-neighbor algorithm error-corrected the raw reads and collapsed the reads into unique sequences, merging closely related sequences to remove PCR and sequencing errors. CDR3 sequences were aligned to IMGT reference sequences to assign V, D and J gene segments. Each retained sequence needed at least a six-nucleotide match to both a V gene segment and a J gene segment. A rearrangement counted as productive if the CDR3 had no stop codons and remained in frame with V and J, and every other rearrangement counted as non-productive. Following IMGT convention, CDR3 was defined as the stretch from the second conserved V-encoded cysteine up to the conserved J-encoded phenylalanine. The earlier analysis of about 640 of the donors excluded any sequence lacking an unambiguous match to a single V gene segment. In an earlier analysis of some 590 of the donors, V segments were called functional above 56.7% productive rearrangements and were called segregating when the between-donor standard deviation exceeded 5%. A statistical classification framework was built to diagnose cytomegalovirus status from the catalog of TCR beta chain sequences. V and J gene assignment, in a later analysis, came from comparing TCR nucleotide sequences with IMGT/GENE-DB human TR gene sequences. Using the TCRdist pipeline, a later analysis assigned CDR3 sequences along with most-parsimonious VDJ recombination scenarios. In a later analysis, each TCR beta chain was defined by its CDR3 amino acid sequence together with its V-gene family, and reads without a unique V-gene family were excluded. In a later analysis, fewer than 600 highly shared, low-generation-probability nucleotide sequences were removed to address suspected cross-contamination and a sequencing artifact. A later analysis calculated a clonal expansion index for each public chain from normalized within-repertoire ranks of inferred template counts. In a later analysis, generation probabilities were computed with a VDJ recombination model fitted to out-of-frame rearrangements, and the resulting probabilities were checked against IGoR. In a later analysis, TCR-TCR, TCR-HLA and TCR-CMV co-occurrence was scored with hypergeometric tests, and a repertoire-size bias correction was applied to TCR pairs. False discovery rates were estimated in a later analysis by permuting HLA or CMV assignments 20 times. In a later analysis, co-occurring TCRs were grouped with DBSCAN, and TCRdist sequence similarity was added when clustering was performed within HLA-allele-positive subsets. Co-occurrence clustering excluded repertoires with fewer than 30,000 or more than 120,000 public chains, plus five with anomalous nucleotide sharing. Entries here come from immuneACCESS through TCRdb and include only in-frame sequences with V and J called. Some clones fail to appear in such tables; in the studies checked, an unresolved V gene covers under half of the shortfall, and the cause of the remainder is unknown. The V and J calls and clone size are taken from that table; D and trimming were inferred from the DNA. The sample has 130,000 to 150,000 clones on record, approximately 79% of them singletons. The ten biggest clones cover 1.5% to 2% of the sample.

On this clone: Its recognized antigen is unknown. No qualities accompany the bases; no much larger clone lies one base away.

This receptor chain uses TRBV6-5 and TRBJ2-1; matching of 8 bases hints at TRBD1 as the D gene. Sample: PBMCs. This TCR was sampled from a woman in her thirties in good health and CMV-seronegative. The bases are TGTGCCAGCAGTTTCGACAGGGGAGGGGAGCAGTTCTTC. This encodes CASSFDRGGEQFF.